These 5 T cell receptor beta chains share one sample of origin, sequenced in a study of T cells after yellow fever vaccination. TCRdb used MiXCR to reprocess the 5' RACE reads, holding one entry per CDR3 protein. Here the sample spans roughly 520,000 distinct CDR3 sequences, 21% being singletons. Specimen: PBMCs, collected roughly 20 days after the first yellow fever vaccination. All receptors come from a man between 18 and 29 years old who received the YFV17D yellow fever vaccine.

The chain joins TRBV29-1 to TRBJ2-3; perhaps TRBD2 as D (6 bases). The CDR3 sequence is 13 residues long. Germline CDR1 reads SQVTM; CDR2 reads ANQGSEA. V was trimmed by 4 bases and J by 2 bases, leaving 10 bases between them. The CDR3 spells CSVAGRHTDTQYF. Written as DNA, the CDR3 is TGCAGCGTTGCCGGGAGACACACAGATACGCAGTATTTT.

To note about this clonotype: A much larger clone lies a single base off, so this may be a read error. The chain has TRBV5-1 and TRBJ2-4; D remains ambiguous. The CDR3 loop spans 14 amino acids. CDR1 SGHRS and CDR2 YFSETQ come from the germline V gene. The ends were cut back, 1 base at V and 5 bases at J, with 10 bases in the middle. This CDR3 reads CASSLYGDENIQYF. The CDR3 DNA follows: TGCGCCAGCAGCTTGTACGGAGATGAAAACATTCAGTACTTC.

This clonotype was recorded a few times. V usage is TRBV6-5 and J usage is TRBJ1-1; D possibly corresponds to TRBD1 (5 bases). V lost 6 bases, J lost 6 bases, and 8 bases lay in between. CDR1 is MNHEY and CDR2 is SVGAGI in the germline V gene. The CDR3 is 11 amino acids. As DNA, the CDR3 is TGTGCCAGCAGCGGGGGGGCTGAAGCTTTCTTT. It specifies CASSGGAEAFF.

This sequence joins TRBV5-5 and TRBJ2-7; D might be TRBD1 (5 bases). Trimming removed 5 bases at V and 1 base at J, with 10 bases between. Germline CDR1 and CDR2: SGHKS and YYEKEE (reference sequence). CDR3 length: 13 residues. CDR3 region: CASSIDRSYEQYF. As DNA, the CDR3 is TGTGCCAGCAGTATTGACAGATCCTACGAGCAGTACTTC.

This clonotype was seen only a few times. This chain uses TRBV4-3 with TRBJ2-7, with D perhaps matching TRBD1 (5 bases). The CDR3 spans 14 residues. From germline, CDR1 is LGHNA and CDR2 YSLEER. Trimming took off 6 bases at V and 1 base at J, with 13 bases between the two ends. This CDR3 reads CASSRLDRSYEQYF. The CDR3, as DNA: TGCGCCAGCAGTCGCCTCGACAGATCCTACGAGCAGTACTTC.